The entry that follows covers one T cell receptor beta chain sequence. This clone was seen a few times. Its antigen is unknown. The input lacks base qualities; no much larger clone sits a single base away. V sheds 3 bases and J sheds 2 bases, leaving 10 bases between their ends. The CDR3, from cysteine to phenylalanine, totals 14 residues. Only the CDR3 part of the read is kept: 42 bases, read in frame from the first base. The germline V gene (reference sequence) gives CDR1 as SGHAT and CDR2 as FQDESV. To sequence the TCRbeta CDR3 region, genomic DNA was isolated from the sorted cells. The immunoSEQ Assay was used for sequencing of TCRbeta CDR3 regions. TCRdb limited this immuneACCESS table to in-frame rearrangements with V and J called. A share of clones is missing; checked studies link under half to unresolved V genes, and the rest is unexplained. The sample profile shows about 24,000 clones; roughly 84% of them were found once. The ten largest clones take up roughly 15% of the sample.

The data originate from a study of OX40 agonist ivuxolimab in advanced cancers. Regarding the complete study: The costimulatory receptor OX40 (CD134) was targeted by ivuxolimab, a fully human IgG2 agonistic monoclonal antibody. Intravenous ivuxolimab was administered to patients every 2 weeks at six dose levels: 0.01, 0.1, 0.3, 1.5, 3 and 10 mg/kg. Among the roughly 50 dose-escalation patients, around 19 had hepatocellular carcinoma, roughly 15 melanoma, 9 renal cell carcinoma and 9 head and neck cancer. In the dose-escalation cohort, more than 75% of patients were male, and the mean age was approximately 55 years, with a range of roughly 20 to 80. Prior anti-PD-1, anti-PD-L1 or anti-CTLA-4 therapy was permitted, and 40% of dose-escalation patients had received checkpoint inhibitors. Three dose-escalation patients achieved partial responses, one with hepatocellular carcinoma and two with cutaneous melanoma. Peripheral TCRbeta sequencing was intended to test whether TCR sequence diversity was altered and clonal T-cell expansion was caused by ivuxolimab. The paper covers the monotherapy dose-escalation part of the phase I ivuxolimab trial, which included N of about 50 patients. The paper's findings and limits, for the study overall: The antigen specificity of the peripheral T cells that underwent clonal expansion was not determined. After ivuxolimab, expanded clones were on average more numerous among CD8+ T cells than among CD4+ T cells. Low levels of normalized T-cell clonal expansion were also seen in some patients who did not respond. In partial responders in the 0.1-3.0 mg/kg groups, normalized peripheral clonal expansion was found to be among the lowest, especially among CD8+ T cells. At doses of 0.1 to 3.0 mg/kg, clonal expansion of both CD4+ and CD8+ T cells in blood was seen between baseline and week 6.

The trial excluded patients who had a history of autoimmune disease or who were on systemic immunosuppression. Peripheral blood for TCR sequencing was collected from all dose cohorts at baseline, on cycle 4 day 1, and on cycle 7 day 1. Samples were obtained from an open-label, multicenter, first-in-human phase I dose-escalation trial of ivuxolimab. Adults with locally advanced or metastatic melanoma, renal cell carcinoma, hepatocellular carcinoma or head and neck squamous cell carcinoma were enrolled in the trial. Before TCR sequencing, CD4+ and CD8+ T cells were separately sorted from peripheral blood.

This sample comprised CD4+ or CD8+ T cells sorted from blood, obtained in a trial of the OX40 agonist ivuxolimab. Recombination joined TRBV11-1 with TRBJ2-5; the D gene is unclear. This sequence was found in an adult with an advanced solid tumor such as melanoma, head and neck, liver or kidney cancer. The sequenced DNA is TGTGCCAGCAGCTTTGACGGAAGGCAAGAGACCCAGTACTTC. Its protein product is CASSFDGRQETQYF.